One sample yielded the 22 T cell receptor beta chains listed below, sequenced in a study of cytotoxic CD8 clonotypes in ibrutinib-treated CLL. Data came from immunoSEQ multiplex PCR; TCRdb stores just in-frame clones and leaves some out. The sample consists of roughly 180,000 clones, 55% to 85% of them appearing once. The sample in question was PBMCs, obtained after 24 months of ibrutinib treatment. All receptors derive from a human donor with chronic lymphocytic leukemia.

The genes are TRBV11-2 and TRBJ2-3, with TRBD2 matching over 7 bases. J lost 0 bases, V lost 1 base, and 10 bases had no gene match. CDR1 is SGHAT and CDR2 is FQNNGV in the germline V gene. This CDR3 is 18 amino acids long. This CDR3 is CASSLGWSSGTSTDTQYF. The DNA of the CDR3 is TGTGCCAGCAGCTTAGGGTGGTCTAGCGGTACTAGCACAGATACGCAGTATTTT.

This clone occurred a few times. The chain has TRBV15 and TRBJ1-3; D remains unclear. This CDR3 spans 12 amino acids. The germline V gene encodes CDR1 LNHNV and CDR2 YYDKDF (reference sequence). The V gene lost 2 bases and the J gene lost 8 bases, with 7 bases spanning the gap. The CDR3 DNA reads TGTGCCACCAGCAGACTGGGCGACACCATATATTTT. Its protein is CATSRLGDTIYF.

The chain couples TRBV10-2 to TRBJ2-7, with D perhaps matching TRBD1 (6 bases). The ends were cut back, 5 bases at V and 1 base at J, with 9 bases in the middle. Germline V gene data show CDR1 as WSHSY and CDR2 as SAAADI. The CDR3 covers 13 residues. CDR3 sequence reads: CASSLGQSYEQYF. The DNA of the CDR3 is TGCGCCAGCAGTCTTGGACAGTCCTACGAGCAGTACTTC.

V gene TRBV7-2 combines with J gene TRBJ2-7; D is ambiguous. Germline values: CDR1 SGHTA, CDR2 FQGNSA. The ends were cut back, 2 bases at V and 4 bases at J, with 9 bases in the middle. The CDR3 covers 13 residues. Here the CDR3 reads CASSLRWSYEQYF. The CDR3 DNA sequence: TGTGCCAGCAGCTTACGGTGGTCGTACGAGCAGTACTTC.

V usage is TRBV29-1 and J usage is TRBJ2-1; 8 bases are a match to TRBD2. CDR3 length equals 15 residues. Germline V lookup: CDR1 SQVTM, CDR2 ANQGSEA. The V segment lost 1 base and the J segment 10 bases; nucleotides outside the gene matches: 12. CDR3 sequence (DNA): TGCAGCGTTGAAGGCCTAGCGGGCTTCGGGTTGGAGCAGTTCTTC. Protein product: CSVEGLAGFGLEQFF.

There are a few counts of this clone. The chain employs TRBV18 and TRBJ2-1, with D hard to call. V was shortened by 1 base and J by 8 bases, with 6 bases between the two germline ends. CDR3 size: 12 residues. Germline assignment: CDR1 KGHSH and CDR2 LQKENI. CDR3 bases: TGTGCCAGCTCACCACTAGCATATGAGCAGTTCTTC. This translates into CASSPLAYEQFF.

The V call is TRBV7-2, the J call TRBJ2-7; no definite D call. Trimming removed 2 bases from V and 6 bases from J, with 11 bases in between. The germline V gene has CDR1 SGHTA and CDR2 FQGNSA. This CDR3 spans 13 amino acids. The CDR3 region has the DNA TGTGCCAGCAGCTTACTGAGTACGGGCGAGCAGTACTTC. As protein: CASSLLSTGEQYF. Full variable domain (rest looked up from reference TRBV7-2 and TRBJ2-7): GAGVSQSPSNKVTEKGKDVELRCDPISGHTALYWYRQSLGQGLEFLIYFQGNSAPDKSGLPSDRFSAERTGGSVSTLTIQRTQQEDSAVYLCASSLLSTGEQYFGPGTRLTVT.

The CDR3 DNA reads TGTGCCAGCAGAGTAGCGGGAGAAGTACGTGAGCAGTACTTC. It translates to CASRVAGEVREQYF. The V gene is TRBV2, the J gene TRBJ2-7; 9 bases are shared with TRBD2. Germline assignment: CDR1 SNHLY and CDR2 FYNNEI. The CDR3 is 14 residues long. V lost 6 bases, J lost 7 bases, and 10 bases stayed unmatched.

The genes are TRBV4-2 and TRBJ1-1, with unresolved D. In germline, CDR1 is LGHNA, CDR2 YNFKEQ. This CDR3 contains 13 residues. Between the trimmed V and J ends, which lost 0 bases and 8 bases, there was a span of 10 bases. CDR3 DNA: TGTGCCAGCAGCCAAGACAAGTGGCGGGAAGCTTTCTTT. Its protein is CASSQDKWREAFF.

The chain links TRBV7-9 to TRBJ1-5; D possibly corresponds to TRBD1 (5 bases). Germline V CDR1 and CDR2: SEHNR, FQNEAQ (reference sequence). Trimming left V 6 bases short and J 10 bases short, with 22 bases between. The CDR3 sequence is 15 residues long. CDR3 DNA sequence: TGTGCCAGCAGTCCCGGGTCAGGGAGTTATGGTCCCCAGCATTTT. Its protein is CASSPGSGSYGPQHF.

The rearrangement links TRBV7-8 to TRBJ1-1, with D unclear. The CDR3 is made up of 12 amino acids. Trimming shortened V by 4 bases and J by 5 bases, and 8 bases separated the two germline ends. Germline V lookup: CDR1 SGHVS, CDR2 FQNEAQ. The CDR3 here is CASSYRGTEAFF. For the CDR3, the DNA is TGTGCCAGCAGCTACCGCGGGACTGAAGCTTTCTTT.

The chain has TRBV7-2 and TRBJ2-6; no reliable D call. The CDR3 is 16 amino acids. The V end was cut by 5 bases, the J end by 0 bases, with 11 bases between. The germline gives CDR1 SGHTA, CDR2 FQGNSA. The DNA for the CDR3 is TGTGCCAGCAGCCCGGGCAGGTACTCTGGGGCCAACGTCCTGACTTTC. This codes for CASSPGRYSGANVLTF. Combining the CDR3 with reference TRBV7-2 and TRBJ2-6 gives the whole variable domain GAGVSQSPSNKVTEKGKDVELRCDPISGHTALYWYRQSLGQGLEFLIYFQGNSAPDKSGLPSDRFSAERTGGSVSTLTIQRTQQEDSAVYLCASSPGRYSGANVLTFGAGSRLTVL.

The chain joins TRBV25-1 to TRBJ2-3; 9 bases line up with TRBD1. V lost 3 bases and J lost 2; bases outside the gene matches: 3. CDR3 length: 15 residues. Germline V gene data show CDR1 as MGHDK and CDR2 as SYGVNS. Written as DNA, the CDR3 is TGTGCCAGCAGTGACGGGACAGGGCACACAGATACGCAGTATTTT. This translates into CASSDGTGHTDTQYF.

This clone has ten or more counts. The rearrangement uses TRBV20-1 and TRBJ2-1; no definite D call. This CDR3 is 11 amino acids long. Germline CDR1 reads DFQATT; CDR2 reads SNEGSKA (reference sequence). Trimming shortened V by 4 bases and J by 4 bases, and 5 bases separated the two germline ends. The CDR3 region is CSAKLYNEQFF. The DNA for the CDR3 is TGCAGTGCTAAGTTGTACAATGAGCAGTTCTTC.

This chain links TRBV7-9 with TRBJ2-2; weak D call: TRBD2 (5 bases). This CDR3 spans 16 amino acids. Germline CDR1 SEHNR, CDR2 FQNEAQ (reference sequence). Trimming took 1 base from V and 5 from J, leaving 14 bases between them. CDR3 DNA: TGTGCCAGCAGCTTAGGCCAACTAGAGTGGACCGGGGAGCTGTTTTTT. This codes for CASSLGQLEWTGELFF.

The genes are TRBV6-1 and TRBJ1-4; weak D call: TRBD1 (6 bases). The V and J ends lost 7 bases and 5 bases respectively, with 14 bases between them. CDR1 and CDR2 (germline): MNHNS, SASEGT. This CDR3 spans 14 amino acids. The DNA for the CDR3 is TGTGCCAGCATTCGCACAGGGCAAAATGAAAAACTGTTTTTT. Translating gives CASIRTGQNEKLFF.

The chain combines TRBV28 with TRBJ2-1; the match to TRBD1 covers 9 bases. Germline CDR1 MDHEN, CDR2 SYDVKM. V lost 5 bases and J lost 9; bases outside the gene matches: 14. This CDR3 has 16 amino acids. The CDR3 DNA is TGTGCCAGCAGTGCCTCAGGACAGGGGTTCCGTATTGAGCAGTTCTTC. This sequence encodes CASSASGQGFRIEQFF. Using reference TRBV28 and TRBJ2-1 for the parts outside the CDR3, the full variable domain is DVKVTQSSRYLVKRTGEKVFLECVQDMDHENMFWYRQDPGLGLRLIYFSYDVKMKEKGDIPEGYSVSREKKERFSLILESASTNQTSMYLCASSASGQGFRIEQFFGPGTRLTVL.

This clone appeared a single time. The chain combines TRBV6-4 with TRBJ1-1; TRBD1 agrees at 7 bases. V shed 0 bases and J 6 bases; nucleotides not matched to a gene: 10. Per the germline V gene, CDR1 is MRHNA and CDR2 is SNTAGT. This CDR3 is built from 16 residues. CDR3 loop: CASSDSRQGMIAEAFF. Here the CDR3 DNA reads TGTGCCAGCAGTGACTCGAGACAGGGTATGATCGCTGAAGCTTTCTTT.

This sequence joins TRBV29-1 and TRBJ2-5, with TRBD2 as a possible D gene (5 bases). The CDR3 runs 12 residues. CDR1 is SQVTM, CDR2 ANQGSEA, per germline. V was clipped by 4 bases and J by 0 bases, with 6 bases between them. The CDR3 DNA is TGCAGCGTTGTGACTAACCAAGAGACCCAGTACTTC. This encodes CSVVTNQETQYF.

A few counts support this clone. CDR3 protein: CASSRRREPTDTQYF. The CDR3 nucleotides read TGTGCCAGCAGTCGCCGGCGGGAGCCCACAGATACGCAGTATTTT. V gene TRBV27 combines with J gene TRBJ2-3; TRBD2 matches at 7 bases. CDR1 and CDR2 from the germline V gene are MNHEY and SMNVEV (reference sequence). The CDR3 is 15 amino acids. Trimming at V came to 5 bases and at J to 2 bases, leaving 7 bases not matched to a gene.

This chain connects TRBV4-1 to TRBJ1-1; D unclear. Germline CDR1 is MGHRA and CDR2 is YSYEKL. The CDR3 is 13 amino acids. V was cut by 2 bases and J by 0 bases, with 4 bases left in between. The CDR3 nucleotides are TGCGCCAGCAGCCAAAGCCTGAACACTGAAGCTTTCTTT. This sequence encodes CASSQSLNTEAFF.

The chain joins TRBV5-1 to TRBJ2-3; TRBD1 agrees at 7 bases. Germline trimming cut 5 bases from V and 0 bases from J; bases unmatched to any gene: 9. The germline V gene encodes CDR1 SGHRS and CDR2 YFSETQ. The CDR3 has 16 amino acids. CDR3 amino acids: CASSADRRTSTDTQYF. The CDR3 DNA follows: TGCGCCAGCAGTGCGGACAGGAGAACTAGCACAGATACGCAGTATTTT.